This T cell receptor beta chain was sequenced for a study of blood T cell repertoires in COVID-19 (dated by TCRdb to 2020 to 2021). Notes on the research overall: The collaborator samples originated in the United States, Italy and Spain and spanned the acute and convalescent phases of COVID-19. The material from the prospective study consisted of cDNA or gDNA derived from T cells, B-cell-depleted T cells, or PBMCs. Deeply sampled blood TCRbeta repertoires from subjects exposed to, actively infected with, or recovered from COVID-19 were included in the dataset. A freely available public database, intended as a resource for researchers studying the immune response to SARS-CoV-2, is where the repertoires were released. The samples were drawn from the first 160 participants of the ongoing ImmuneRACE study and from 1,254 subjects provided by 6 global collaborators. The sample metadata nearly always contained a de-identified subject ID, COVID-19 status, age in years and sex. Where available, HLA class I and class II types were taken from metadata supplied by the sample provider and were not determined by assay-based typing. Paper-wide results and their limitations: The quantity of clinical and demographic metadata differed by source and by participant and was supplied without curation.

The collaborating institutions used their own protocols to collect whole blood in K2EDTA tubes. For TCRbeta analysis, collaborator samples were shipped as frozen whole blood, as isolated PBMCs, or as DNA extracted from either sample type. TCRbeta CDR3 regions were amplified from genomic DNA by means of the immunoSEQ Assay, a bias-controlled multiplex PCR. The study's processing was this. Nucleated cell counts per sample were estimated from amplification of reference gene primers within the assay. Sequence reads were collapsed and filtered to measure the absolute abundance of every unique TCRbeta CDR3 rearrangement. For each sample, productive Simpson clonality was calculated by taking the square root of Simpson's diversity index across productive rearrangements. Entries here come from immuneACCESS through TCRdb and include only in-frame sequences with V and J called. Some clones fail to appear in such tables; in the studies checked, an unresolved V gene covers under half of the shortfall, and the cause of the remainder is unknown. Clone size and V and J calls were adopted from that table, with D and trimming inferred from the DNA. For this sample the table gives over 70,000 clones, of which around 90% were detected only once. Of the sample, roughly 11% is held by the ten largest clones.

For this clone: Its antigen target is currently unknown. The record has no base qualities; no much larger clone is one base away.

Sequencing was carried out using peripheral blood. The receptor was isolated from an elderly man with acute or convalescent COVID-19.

The CDR3 has the sequence CASSSKGNYGYTF. The nucleotide sequence is given as TGTGCCAGCAGCTCAAAGGGGAACTATGGCTACACCTTC. The sequence is built from TRBV7-2 and TRBJ1-2; perhaps TRBD1 is the D gene, with 5 bases matching. CDR1 and CDR2 (SGHTA, FQGNSA) derive from the germline V gene. V sheds 4 bases and J sheds 2 bases, leaving 8 bases between their ends. The CDR3 goes from the cysteine to the phenylalanine over 13 residues. Only the CDR3 part of the read is kept: 39 bases, read in frame from the first base.